These T cell receptor beta chains were read from a single sample in a study of T cell responses to AZD1222 COVID-19 vaccine. Clones were sequenced by immunoSEQ multiplex PCR, and TCRdb holds only the in-frame ones, with some missing. The table has 50,000 to 70,000 clones, around nine tenths seen once. The material sequenced was peripheral blood, taken 28 days after the second AZD1222 dose. All receptors come from an adult who received the AZD1222 COVID-19 vaccine. The CDR3 runs from the conserved cysteine through the conserved F or W. A D gene is named only where the DNA matches it firmly. Rows give clone size only sometimes, using once, few, many, or a class for an expanded clone.

V	D	size	J	CDR3	DNA
TRBV27	.	.	TRBJ2-2	CASKLGGLAGELFF	TGTGCCAGCAAGTTAGGCGGCCTGGCCGGGGAGCTGTTTTTT
TRBV5-6	.	.	TRBJ2-2	CASSLKSRQYTGELFF	TGTGCCAGCAGCTTGAAGAGTCGACAGTACACCGGGGAGCTGTTTTTT
TRBV5-1	TRBD2	.	TRBJ2-2	CASRASGTPSNTGELFF	TGCGCCAGCAGGGCTAGCGGGACCCCTTCGAACACCGGGGAGCTGTTTTTT
TRBV28	TRBD1	.	TRBJ2-1	CASSLLDRGLHNEQFF	TGTGCCAGCAGTTTACTAGACAGGGGGCTTCACAATGAGCAGTTCTTC
TRBV19	.	.	TRBJ2-2	CASSAGISGELFF	TGTGCCAGTAGTGCAGGGATTTCCGGGGAGCTGTTTTTT
TRBV6-6	.	once	TRBJ2-7	CATSDRMGGEQYF	TGTGCCACCTCCGACAGGATGGGCGGGGAGCAGTACTTC
TRBV29-1	.	.	TRBJ2-3	CSVSGTPLLSTDTQYF	TGCAGCGTTTCCGGGACCCCTCTCCTTAGCACAGATACGCAGTATTTT
TRBV7-2	.	.	TRBJ1-5	CASSLFGFNQPQHF	TGTGCCAGCAGCTTATTCGGGTTCAATCAGCCCCAGCATTTT
TRBV7-9	.	.	TRBJ2-1	CASSYTGSTEREQFF	TGTGCCAGCAGCTATACAGGGTCCACAGAGCGCGAGCAGTTCTTC
TRBV5-1	.	.	TRBJ2-7	CASSFGGYEQYF	TGCGCCAGCAGCTTCGGGGGATACGAGCAGTACTTC
TRBV2	TRBD1	.	TRBJ1-2	CATQTETGWLSYGYTF	TGTGCCACCCAAACCGAGACAGGGTGGTTATCCTATGGCTACACCTTC
TRBV5-4	TRBD2	.	TRBJ2-7	CASSLTSGSYEQYF	TGTGCCAGCAGCTTGACTAGCGGTTCCTACGAGCAGTACTTC
TRBV7-3	.	.	TRBJ1-3	CASSPSSGNTIYF	TGTGCCAGCAGCCCCAGCTCTGGAAACACCATATATTTT
TRBV9	.	.	TRBJ1-5	CASGDGSNQPQHF	TGTGCCAGCGGGGACGGTAGCAATCAGCCCCAGCATTTT
TRBV4-1	TRBD1	.	TRBJ1-1	CASSQARTGVVDTEAFF	TGCGCCAGCAGCCAGGCCCGGACAGGGGTGGTTGACACTGAAGCTTTCTTT
TRBV7-2	TRBD1	.	TRBJ1-4	CASSSGTEEKLFF	TGTGCCAGCAGCTCTGGGACAGAAGAAAAACTGTTTTTT
TRBV6-6	.	.	TRBJ2-7	CASKTTSTGAEQYF	TGTGCCAGCAAGACAACTAGCACTGGAGCCGAGCAGTACTTC
TRBV5-1	TRBD2	.	TRBJ2-1	CASKETSSGEQFF	TGCGCCAGCAAAGAGACTTCTAGCGGTGAGCAGTTCTTC
TRBV4-3	.	.	TRBJ2-7	CASSQELGHPSEQYF	TGCGCCAGCAGCCAAGAACTCGGGCACCCCTCCGAGCAGTACTTC
TRBV28	TRBD1	.	TRBJ2-2	CASLTGAYTGELFF	TGTGCCAGTCTGACAGGGGCTTACACCGGGGAGCTGTTTTTT
TRBV18	TRBD1	.	TRBJ1-4	CASSPRTGQGEKLFF	TGTGCCAGCTCACCAAGGACAGGGCAGGGTGAAAAACTGTTTTTT
TRBV7-9	.	.	TRBJ1-2	CASNWDSDGYTF	TGTGCCAGCAATTGGGACTCTGACGGCTACACCTTC
TRBV6-2/TRBV6-3	.	.	TRBJ1-1	CASSSRAEAFF	TGTGCCAGCAGCTCCAGGGCTGAAGCTTTCTTT
TRBV10-3	TRBD1	.	TRBJ2-2	CAINDSGQGAGELFF	TGTGCCATCAATGATTCGGGACAGGGGGCCGGGGAGCTGTTTTTT
TRBV28	.	.	TRBJ2-2	CASSLAGGSNTGELFF	TGTGCCAGCAGCCTCGCCGGGGGATCGAACACCGGGGAGCTGTTTTTT
TRBV28	.	.	TRBJ1-2	CASSPGLTDGFGYTF	TGTGCCAGCAGTCCCGGATTAACGGACGGCTTTGGCTACACCTTC
TRBV7-9	.	.	TRBJ1-2	CASSQGLIYGYTF	TGTGCCAGCAGTCAGGGACTGATCTATGGCTACACCTTC
TRBV6-5	.	.	TRBJ1-1	CASISNTEAFF	TGTGCCAGCATTAGTAACACTGAAGCTTTCTTT
TRBV12-5	.	.	TRBJ2-7	CARCPYEQYF	TGTGCTAGATGTCCCTACGAGCAGTACTTC
TRBV28	.	once	TRBJ1-1	CASRGSLNTEAFF	TGTGCCAGTCGCGGGTCACTGAACACTGAAGCTTTCTTT
TRBV7-9	.	.	TRBJ1-3	CASSLASGNTIYF	TGTGCCAGCAGCTTAGCGTCTGGAAACACCATATATTTT
TRBV4-2	.	.	TRBJ1-3	CASSQAQGSAGNTIYF	TGTGCCAGCAGCCAAGCTCAGGGTTCGGCTGGAAACACCATATATTTT
TRBV3-1/TRBV3-2	TRBD1	.	TRBJ1-3	CASSSSDRVGNTIYF	TGTGCCAGCAGCTCCTCGGACAGGGTTGGAAACACCATATATTTT
TRBV5-4	.	once	TRBJ2-6	CASSWSVGANVLTF	TGTGCCAGCAGCTGGAGTGTAGGGGCCAACGTCCTGACTTTC
TRBV6-5	.	.	TRBJ2-2	CATGLPNTGELFF	TGTGCCACCGGGCTCCCGAACACCGGGGAGCTGTTTTTT